This T cell receptor beta chain was obtained from a study of T cell responses to AZD1222 COVID-19 vaccine. Produced via immunoSEQ multiplex PCR; TCRdb's table is partial and in-frame only. The data hold about 120,000 clones, with 92% observed a single time. Trimming cost V 5 bases and J 1 base, with 9 bases left between them. The CDR3 spans 14 residues. CDR1 and CDR2 (germline): LGHDT, YNNKEL (reference sequence). Source: peripheral blood, taken 28 days after the second AZD1222 dose. This sequence originates from an adult who received the AZD1222 COVID-19 vaccine. The chain combines TRBV3-1 (or the pseudogene TRBV3-2) with TRBJ2-1; D may be TRBD2 (6 bases). The CDR3 spells CASSTGTSYNEQFF. The CDR3 coding sequence is TGTGCCAGCAGCACCGGGACTTCCTACAATGAGCAGTTCTTC.